This T cell receptor beta chain was sequenced for a study of cytomegalovirus exposure and HLA in healthy donors listed by TCRdb under 2017. Turning to the overall study: An earlier analysis of several hundred of the donors reported 250 to 350 Gb of sequence data and 95 million to 130 million unique TCR beta sequences obtained from roughly 180 million T cells. An early release covering around 630 HLA-typed donors comprised 250 to 350 gigabases of sequencing data and 85 million to 100 million unique TCR sequences. Among the roughly 390 genotyped donors, about 85% belonged to the genetic ancestry cluster associated with self-reported Caucasian donors. The study was designed to test whether signatures of past pathogen exposure could be identified by cataloging public T cell receptors. Using immunosequencing, the study profiled T cell repertoires from 666 subjects and related those repertoires to cytomegalovirus serostatus. A separate validation cohort of roughly 130 different subjects was used in addition to the roughly 700-subject first cohort. The study combined high-throughput TCR immunosequencing, statistical association of individual TCRs with disease status, and machine learning to predict cytomegalovirus infection status. A later analysis re-analyzed previously published TCR beta repertoires from 666 donors and added high-resolution HLA genotyping to study TCR occurrence patterns. Rather than drawing on any new phenotypic data, the later analysis identified candidate immune exposures from TCR beta sequences and the way those sequences occurred across donors. In an earlier analysis of more than 550 of the donors, high-throughput TCR beta sequencing was used to judge whether each TCR beta V gene segment behaved as functional or pseudogenic. Donor age, sex, ethnicity and CMV serostatus were compiled together with the repertoire data. Genome-wide SNP genotypes for about three fifths of the roughly 700 donors were used in a later genetic analysis, which treated that subset as a discovery cohort. All discovery cohort repertoires had been generated on a single sequencing platform. HLA typing included class I and class II loci at four-digit resolution. Typing coverage differed by locus: A, B, C, DRB1 and DQB1 were typed in about 629-630 donors, DQA1 in 522, DPA1 in nearly 610, and DPB1 in just under 490. Four or five DR-DQ haplotypes were handled as single units for association and clustering because linkage in the cohort was strong. Among 350 to 400 genotyped donors of the cohort, an average of around 240,000 unique TCR beta nucleotide sequences were sequenced per donor, approximately 20% of them non-productive. The full study reports these points: V-gene and J-gene trimming of TCR beta chains was associated with a missense DCLRE1C variant in a later genetic analysis, and the association was replicated in an independent cohort. Because HLA typing was missing for some donors at each locus, association tests included only the typed subset. When HLA alleles, especially DR and DQ, strongly co-occurred, attributing TCR associations to individual alleles was difficult. Most CMV-associated TCR beta chains appeared to be HLA-restricted in a later analysis, and the HLA associations seemed to be driven largely by CMV exposure. A further reported finding was that TCR beta sequences accurately predicted the HLA-A and HLA-B alleles for most subjects in the first cohort. Some IMGT-functional V segments, including TRBV6-2 and TRBV6-3, could not be distinguished by the 87-base-pair reads and were therefore excluded. The presence/absence analyses assumed that sequencing depth was roughly uniform across donors, and that assumption may not be true. According to a later analysis, TCR association rates differed among HLA loci, with DRB1 alleles showing the most associated TCRs and HLA-C alleles showing the fewest. In vitro tests confirmed that a few of the cytomegalovirus-associated TCR beta chains recognize cytomegalovirus antigens. In a later analysis, HLA-associated TCR beta chains were found to be more clonally expanded and to have lower generation probabilities than equally common non-associated chains. In both the original and validation cohorts, the classifier was reported to diagnose cytomegalovirus status with high specificity and sensitivity. For the cohort, immune exposure information was limited to CMV serostatus. According to a later analysis, parvovirus B19, influenza, CMV and Epstein-Barr virus appeared linked to several top co-occurrence clusters. The earlier analysis of around 600 of the donors excluded 15 to 20 rarely observed V segments, including chromosome 9 orphons, because counts were too low. Linkage disequilibrium might explain the correlated functional status among segregating V segments, but an unknown experimental factor could not be excluded. According to the authors, the approach could potentially be generalized to other disease states and immunological phenotypes. A total of fewer than 200 TCR beta chains were listed by the study as associated with cytomegalovirus. Compared with the approximately 720-donor mean, donors in an Asian-associated ancestry cluster had fewer N-insertions in productive TCRs, according to a later genetic analysis. Only TCR beta chains were sequenced in this cohort, and the absence of alpha or paired-chain data limited detectable features. A later analysis associated about 17,000 TCR beta sequences with specific HLA alleles at a false discovery rate of 0.05. Most TCR sequences were observed very rarely across donors, whereas some public TCRs were present in many individuals. The sequencing pipeline was judged likely to have produced a cluster of highly shared sequence variants as a technical artifact. Broadly in line with IMGT annotations, most TCR beta V segments showed up in productive rearrangements about 87% or about 30% of the time in an earlier analysis of approximately 640 of the donors.

Points on this clone: It has no known antigen specificity. The sample holds no much larger clone one base away, and base qualities are not on file.

The library was produced with the immunoSEQ multiplex PCR assay. For the multiplex PCR, a mixture combining 60 forward primers for TCR Vbeta segments and 13 reverse primers for TCR Jbeta segments was used. The CDR3 region of rearranged TCR beta genes was amplified from genomic DNA with a multiplex PCR assay. Amplified TCR beta libraries were sequenced as 87-base-pair reads on the Illumina HiSeq System. The source study handled its data this way. A later analysis tallied tens of millions of unique TCR beta chains across the 666 repertoires, and approximately 9.9 million of those chains were shared by two or more donors. Raw reads were error-corrected and collapsed into unique sequences by a nearest-neighbor algorithm in which closely related sequences were merged to remove PCR and sequencing errors. V, D and J gene segments were assigned by aligning CDR3 sequences to IMGT reference sequences. For a sequence to be retained, at least a six-nucleotide match to both a V gene segment and a J gene segment was required. Rearrangements were classified as productive when the CDR3 lacked stop codons and remained in frame with V and J, and all other rearrangements were classified as non-productive. Following IMGT convention, CDR3 was defined as the stretch from the second conserved V-encoded cysteine to the conserved J-encoded phenylalanine. In an earlier analysis of more than 550 of the donors, sequences lacking an unambiguous match to a single V gene segment were excluded. An earlier analysis of a few hundred of the donors called V segments functional above 56.7% productive rearrangements and segregating when the between-donor standard deviation exceeded 5%. A statistical classification framework was built to diagnose cytomegalovirus status from the catalog of TCR beta chain sequences. V and J gene assignment, in a later analysis, came from comparing TCR nucleotide sequences with IMGT/GENE-DB human TR gene sequences. In a later analysis, CDR3 sequences and most-parsimonious VDJ recombination scenarios were assigned using the TCRdist pipeline. In a later analysis, every TCR beta chain was defined by the combination of its CDR3 amino acid sequence and its V-gene family, and reads without a unique V-gene family were dropped. In a later analysis, approximately 640 highly shared, low-generation-probability nucleotide sequences were removed to address suspected cross-contamination and a sequencing artifact. In a later analysis, a clonal expansion index for each public chain was calculated from normalized within-repertoire ranks of inferred template counts. Generation probabilities in a later analysis came from a VDJ recombination model fitted to out-of-frame rearrangements, and those results were checked against IGoR. In a later analysis, hypergeometric tests were used to score TCR-TCR, TCR-HLA and TCR-CMV co-occurrence, with a repertoire-size bias correction applied to TCR pairs. To estimate false discovery rates, a later analysis permuted the HLA or CMV assignments 20 times. In a later analysis, co-occurring TCRs were grouped with DBSCAN, and TCRdist sequence similarity was added when clustering was performed within HLA-allele-positive subsets. For co-occurrence clustering, repertoires with fewer than 30,000 or more than 120,000 public chains were excluded, along with 5 or 6 repertoires with anomalous nucleotide sharing. Imported from immuneACCESS, the table was reduced by TCRdb to in-frame sequences with V and J called. These copies leave out some clones; in studies compared against another copy, an unresolved V gene accounts for under half, and the cause of the remainder is not known. V and J calls and clone size follow that table, whereas D and trimming were derived from the DNA. This sample is represented by roughly 120,000 clones; roughly 65% of them were singletons. The leading ten clones occupy roughly 10% of the sample.

The cohort was made up of 666 healthy bone marrow donors. All cohort members were sampled while nominally healthy, although unrecorded immune exposures were likely present. The donor was CMV seropositive and belonged to the group of over 250 seropositive cohort members. A peripheral blood sample was provided by each donor, and peripheral blood mononuclear cells were used for TCR beta sequencing. The Qiagen DNeasy Blood Extraction Kit was used to extract genomic DNA from the blood cell samples. Including the terminal cysteine and phenylalanine, the CDR3 comprises 13 residues. Only the CDR3 portion is preserved as DNA: 39 bases, with reading frame beginning at the first base. CDR1 and CDR2, per the germline V gene (reference sequence), are SEHNR and FQNEAQ. Relative to germline, V is 10 bases shorter and J is 3 bases shorter, with 15 bases between their ends.

The rearrangement combines TRBV7-9 with TRBJ1-1; the D gene assignment is ambiguous. Sequencing was done on a sample of PBMCs. The sequence derives from a man in his forties in good health and CMV-seropositive. The DNA sequence reads TGTGCCATCATCAGAACGGGTGACACTGAAGCTTTCTTT. Its amino acids are CAIIRTGDTEAFF.